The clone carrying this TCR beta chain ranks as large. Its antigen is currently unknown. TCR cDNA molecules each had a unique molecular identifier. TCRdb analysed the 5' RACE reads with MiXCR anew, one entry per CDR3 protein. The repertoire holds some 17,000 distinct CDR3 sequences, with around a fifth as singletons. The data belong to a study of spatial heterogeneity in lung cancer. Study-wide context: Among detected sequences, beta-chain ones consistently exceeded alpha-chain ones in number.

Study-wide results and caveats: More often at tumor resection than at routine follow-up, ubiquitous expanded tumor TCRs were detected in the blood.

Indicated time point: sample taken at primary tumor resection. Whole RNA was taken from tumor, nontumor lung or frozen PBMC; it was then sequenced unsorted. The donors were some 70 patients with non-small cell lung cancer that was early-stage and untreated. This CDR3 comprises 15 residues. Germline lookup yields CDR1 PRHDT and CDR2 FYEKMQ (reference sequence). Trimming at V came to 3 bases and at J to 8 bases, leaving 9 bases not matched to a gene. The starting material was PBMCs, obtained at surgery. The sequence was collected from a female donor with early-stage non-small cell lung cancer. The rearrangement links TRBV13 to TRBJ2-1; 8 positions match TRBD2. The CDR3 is CASSFTGGAGDEQFF. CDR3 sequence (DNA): TGTGCCAGCAGCTTCACCGGGGGGGCCGGGGATGAGCAGTTCTTC.